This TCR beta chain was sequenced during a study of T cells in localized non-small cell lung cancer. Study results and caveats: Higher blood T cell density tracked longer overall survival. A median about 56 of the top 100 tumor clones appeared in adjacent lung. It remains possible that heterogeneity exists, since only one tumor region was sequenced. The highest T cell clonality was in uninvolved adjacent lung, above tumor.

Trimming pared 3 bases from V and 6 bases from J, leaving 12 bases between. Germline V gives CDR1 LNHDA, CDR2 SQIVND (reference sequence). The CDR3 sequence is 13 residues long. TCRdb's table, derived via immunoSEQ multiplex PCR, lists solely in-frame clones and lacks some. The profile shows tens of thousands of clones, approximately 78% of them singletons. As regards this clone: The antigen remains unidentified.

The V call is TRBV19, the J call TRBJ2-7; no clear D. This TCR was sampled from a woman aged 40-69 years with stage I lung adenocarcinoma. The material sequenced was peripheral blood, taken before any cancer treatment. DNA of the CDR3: TGTGCCAGTAGTATCCGGAAAACCGGCGAGCAGTACTTC. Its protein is CASSIRKTGEQYF. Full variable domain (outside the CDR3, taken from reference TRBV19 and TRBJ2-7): DGGITQSPKYLFRKEGQNVTLSCEQNLNHDAMYWYRQDPGQGLRLIYYSQIVNDFQKGDIAEGYSVSREKKESFPLTVTSAQKNPTAFYLCASSIRKTGEQYFGPGTRLTVT.